This is a list of T cell receptor beta chains from one sample in a study of blood T cell repertoires in COVID-19. Clones were read by immunoSEQ multiplex PCR, and TCRdb kept only the in-frame ones, dropping some. The sample lists some 270,000 clones, around 83% occurring once. Sequencing was done on a sample of PBMCs or T cells enriched from blood (not recorded which). Every receptor here comes from a woman between 45 and 60 years old who had been exposed to COVID-19. CDR3s include the opening cysteine and the closing phenylalanine or tryptophan. D genes are given only for firm matches. Clone size is not always given. Where it is, it says once, few, many or a class for expanded clones.

CDR3 DNA	CDR3 protein	V gene	J gene	clone size	D gene
TGTGCCAGCAGCCAAGATTGGGTGGACAGGCCACATAACTATGGCTACACCTTC	CASSQDWVDRPHNYGYTF	TRBV3-1/TRBV3-2	TRBJ1-2	-	TRBD1
TGCAGCGTTGCCCGACAGGGAATGCAGTATTTT	CSVARQGMQYF	TRBV29-1	TRBJ2-3	-	TRBD1
TGTGCCATCAGGCCGGGACTAGGCACAGATACGCAGTATTTT	CAIRPGLGTDTQYF	TRBV10-3	TRBJ2-3	-	TRBD2
TGTGCCAGCAGCGTAGGCAGGGCCTACCCCTACAATGAGCAGTTCTTC	CASSVGRAYPYNEQFF	TRBV9	TRBJ2-1	few	-
TGTGCCAGCAGGGAGCCGGGACAGGGCTCCTACGAGCAGTACTTC	CASREPGQGSYEQYF	TRBV6-5	TRBJ2-7	few	TRBD1
TGTGCTAGTGGTTTGGTACGGGAGACTGGAAACACCATATATTTT	CASGLVRETGNTIYF	TRBV12-5	TRBJ1-3	-	-
TGTGCCAGCAGTACCGGGGCGCTAGCGGGGGGGAGCTCCTACAATGAGCAGTTCTTC	CASSTGALAGGSSYNEQFF	TRBV6-2/TRBV6-3	TRBJ2-1	-	TRBD2
TGTGCCAGCAGTTCCCAAGACAGCTCCTACGAGCAGTACTTC	CASSSQDSSYEQYF	TRBV28	TRBJ2-7	-	-
TGTGCCAGCAGGCCGGGGGGGACTGAAGCTTTCTTT	CASRPGGTEAFF	TRBV12-3/TRBV12-4	TRBJ1-1	-	-
TGTGCCAGTAGTATCCCCAAGGGGCTCAATGGCTACACCTTC	CASSIPKGLNGYTF	TRBV19	TRBJ1-2	-	-
TGTGCCAGCAGTTTAAGGGGAAACAATGAGCAGTTCTTC	CASSLRGNNEQFF	TRBV27	TRBJ2-1	-	-
TGTGCCAGCTCACCCCGAGATGGTTTTAACTACGAGCAGTACTTC	CASSPRDGFNYEQYF	TRBV18	TRBJ2-7	-	-
TGTGCCAGCTCCTTACGGGCAGGGGAACCTTATCAGCCCCAGCATTTT	CASSLRAGEPYQPQHF	TRBV18	TRBJ1-5	-	-
TGTGCCAGCAGCTTAGTTAGGGTAAGGGACAGGGCCGCTGGCTACACCTTC	CASSLVRVRDRAAGYTF	TRBV7-9	TRBJ1-2	-	TRBD1
TGTGCCAGCAGCCTAACAGGGGAAGGCTATGGCTACACCTTC	CASSLTGEGYGYTF	TRBV3-1/TRBV3-2	TRBJ1-2	-	TRBD1
TGTGCCAGCAGCCGGATAACGGGGGGGAGGACAGATACGCAGTATTTT	CASSRITGGRTDTQYF	TRBV14	TRBJ2-3	-	TRBD2
TGTGCCAGCAGCTTGAGGGGTCGGGAGCAGTACTTC	CASSLRGREQYF	TRBV5-6	TRBJ2-7	-	-
TGTGCCAGCAGCAAATTACGGGGACACCTCTTAAAAGCTTTCTTT	CASSKLRGHLLKAFF	TRBV21-1	TRBJ1-1	-	-
TGCGCCAGCAGTCCCGCGGACAGGGGGCGGACTGAAGCTTTCTTT	CASSPADRGRTEAFF	TRBV23-1	TRBJ1-1	-	TRBD1
TGTGCCAGCAGCAAGTCCAGGACTATTAGCTATGGCTACACCTTC	CASSKSRTISYGYTF	TRBV21-1	TRBJ1-2	-	-
TGTGCCACCAGCAGGAGGACAGGGCCCGACGAGCAGTACTTC	CATSRRTGPDEQYF	TRBV15	TRBJ2-7	-	TRBD1
TGCGCCAGCAGCCCCTGGGACAGGGAATATGGCTACACCTTC	CASSPWDREYGYTF	TRBV4-1	TRBJ1-2	-	TRBD1
TGTGCCATCAGTGAAGGTCGGGGGACGAACACTGAAGCTTTCTTT	CAISEGRGTNTEAFF	TRBV10-3	TRBJ1-1	-	-
TGTGCCATAAAGACACCGGGGGGCGAGCAGTACTTC	CAIKTPGGEQYF	TRBV10-3	TRBJ2-7	few	TRBD2
TGCGCCAGCAGCTTGCGGGGACAGGCCAATGAGCAGTTCTTC	CASSLRGQANEQFF	TRBV5-1	TRBJ2-1	-	TRBD1
TGTGCCAGCAGCAAAGAGAACAGCTCCTACGAGCAGTACTTC	CASSKENSSYEQYF	TRBV21-1	TRBJ2-7	few	-
TGCGCCAGCAGCACGACAGGGCCCGAATCACCCCTCCACTTT	CASSTTGPESPLHF	TRBV5-1	TRBJ1-6	-	TRBD1
TGTGCCAGCAGTGAAGCTAGCGTAAGCGGGGAGCTGTTTTTT	CASSEASVSGELFF	TRBV2	TRBJ2-2	-	-
TGCGCCAGCAGCCAAGCCCTACGTGGTGAAAAACTGTTTTTT	CASSQALRGEKLFF	TRBV4-3	TRBJ1-4	once	-
TGTGCCAGCTCACCGAAAGGAGACACTGAAGCTTTCTTT	CASSPKGDTEAFF	TRBV18	TRBJ1-1	-	-
TGTGCCACCAGTGATTCCAGGGGGATACGGGGTACCTATACGCAGTATTTT	CATSDSRGIRGTYTQYF	TRBV24-1	TRBJ2-3	many	TRBD1
TGTGCCAGCAGCCCAAGGCTCCGCGAGGATTACAATGAGCAGTTCTTC	CASSPRLREDYNEQFF	TRBV7-2	TRBJ2-1	few	-
TGCGCCAGCAGTGAGTCGACACCAGGTTTGACTAATGAAAAACTGTTTTTT	CASSESTPGLTNEKLFF	TRBV10-2	TRBJ1-4	-	-
TGTGCCAGCAGTCGAAGGGACAGGGGGCATCAGCCCCAGCATTTT	CASSRRDRGHQPQHF	TRBV28	TRBJ1-5	-	TRBD1
TGCGCCAGCAGCCGAGTAGCGGGGGCCAATGAGCAGTTCTTC	CASSRVAGANEQFF	TRBV4-1	TRBJ2-1	-	TRBD2
TGTGCCAGCAGCCCTTGGACTACCTCCCCAGATACGCAGTATTTT	CASSPWTTSPDTQYF	TRBV7-8	TRBJ2-3	-	-
TGTGCCTGGAGTGTACTCGGAAGGGGTCAGCCCCAGCATTTT	CAWSVLGRGQPQHF	TRBV30	TRBJ1-5	few	-
TGTGCCAGTAGCCCCTCCTCCCGGGGGGAAGACTATGGCTACACCTTC	CASSPSSRGEDYGYTF	TRBV19	TRBJ1-2	-	-
TGTGCCAGCAGCTTCTTAGCGGGGGCCGTTCAAGTCGGCGGGGAGCTGTTTTTT	CASSFLAGAVQVGGELFF	TRBV14	TRBJ2-2	-	TRBD2
TGTGCCAGCAGCTTAGCGGGGGGGCCAAACACCGGGGAGCTGTTTTTT	CASSLAGGPNTGELFF	TRBV5-4	TRBJ2-2	-	TRBD2
TGTGCCAGCAGGTCGAGCGAGGGAAATGAGCAGTTCTTC	CASRSSEGNEQFF	TRBV2	TRBJ2-1	-	-
TGTGCCAGCAGCCCTGGAACAGTAGTAGGCAATCAGCCCCAGCATTTT	CASSPGTVVGNQPQHF	TRBV28	TRBJ1-5	-	-
TGTGCCAGCAGTCCCGGGACTAGCGCCTACAATGAGCAGTTCTTC	CASSPGTSAYNEQFF	TRBV2	TRBJ2-1	-	TRBD2
TGCAGTGCTAGTCCCACGACATACAGCAATCAGCCCCAGCATTTT	CSASPTTYSNQPQHF	TRBV20-1	TRBJ1-5	-	-
TGTGAAGGAGGGCAGGGGAACACCGGGGAGCTGTTTTTT	CEGGQGNTGELFF	TRBV10-3	TRBJ2-2	-	-
TGTGCCAGCGCGCGGGTCAATCAGCCCCAGCATTTT	CASARVNQPQHF	TRBV28	TRBJ1-5	-	-